Following are 26 T cell receptor beta chains from one sample sequenced in a study of blood T cell repertoires in COVID-19. TCRdb keeps only in-frame clones here, not all; method: immunoSEQ multiplex PCR. The sample shows around 160,000 clones, around 90% of them seen only once. Sequenced sample: peripheral blood. The origin of the receptors is a man aged 60 to 75 with active or convalescent COVID-19.

This CDR3 reads CASSQDRRTGGNNSPLHF. The CDR3 bases are TGTGCCAGCAGCCAAGATCGACGGACAGGGGGAAATAATTCACCCCTCCACTTT. The rearrangement links TRBV14 to TRBJ1-6, with 10 bases aligning to TRBD1. This CDR3 comprises 18 residues. The germline V gene has CDR1 SGHDN and CDR2 FVKESK. V lost 0 bases and J lost 5; bases outside the gene matches: 7.

This clone was detected only once. This rearrangement joins TRBV4-1 to TRBJ1-5; 7 positions agree with TRBD1. Germline V gene data show CDR1 as MGHRA and CDR2 as YSYEKL. CDR3 length equals 17 residues. V was pared by 4 bases and J by 0 bases, with 9 bases of the junction left unmatched. In DNA, the CDR3 is TGCGCCAGCAGCCTGGGACAGCAACCCCATAGCAATCAGCCCCAGCATTTT. Amino acids: CASSLGQQPHSNQPQHF.

A few counts support this clone. The rearrangement joins TRBV15 to TRBJ1-4; D remains unclear. Germline V gives CDR1 LNHNV, CDR2 YYDKDF (reference sequence). The CDR3 has 16 residues. Trimming stripped 2 bases from V and 2 bases from J, with 12 bases between. CDR3 nucleotide sequence: TGTGCCACCAGCAGAACCTCGAGAACCACTAATGAAAAACTGTTTTTT. This gives the protein CATSRTSRTTNEKLFF.

The V and J genes are TRBV11-2 and TRBJ1-1, with D hard to call. V was cut by 1 base and J by 7 bases, with 7 bases left in between. The length of the CDR3 is 12 residues. Germline V gene lookup returns CDR1 SGHAT and CDR2 FQNNGV. CDR3 DNA sequence: TGTGCCAGCAGCTTAGTGGAGCTTGAAGCTTTCTTT. The encoded protein is CASSLVELEAFF.

V and J are TRBV19 and TRBJ1-1, with unresolved D. Germline V gene lookup returns CDR1 LNHDA and CDR2 SQIVND (reference sequence). Trimming pared 3 bases from V and 1 base from J, leaving 6 bases between. CDR3 length: 13 amino acids. CDR3: CASSINTNTEAFF. DNA for the CDR3: TGTGCCAGTAGTATTAACACGAACACTGAAGCTTTCTTT.

This chain uses TRBV19 with TRBJ2-1; D not certain. Per germline, CDR1 LNHDA and CDR2 SQIVND (reference sequence). V lost 5 bases and J lost 10, with 12 bases in between. The CDR3 extends over 12 amino acids. The CDR3 protein is CASSDPGLEQFF. CDR3 DNA sequence: TGTGCCAGTAGTGATCCGGGTCTAGAGCAGTTCTTC. The full variable domain, in which reference TRBV19 and TRBJ2-1 provide the parts outside the CDR3, is DGGITQSPKYLFRKEGQNVTLSCEQNLNHDAMYWYRQDPGQGLRLIYYSQIVNDFQKGDIAEGYSVSREKKESFPLTVTSAQKNPTAFYLCASSDPGLEQFFGPGTRLTVL.

The V call is TRBV10-3, the J call TRBJ2-3; D perhaps matches TRBD2 (6 bases). V lost 1 base and J lost 0, with 8 bases in between. The CDR3 spans 15 residues. Germline CDR1 and CDR2: ENHRY and SYGVKD. The CDR3 is CAISEFSGSTDTQYF. The CDR3 DNA sequence: TGTGCCATCAGTGAGTTTAGCGGAAGCACAGATACGCAGTATTTT.

The chain joins TRBV19 to TRBJ2-7, with D possibly being TRBD2 (5 bases). Germline V gene lookup returns CDR1 LNHDA and CDR2 SQIVND (reference sequence). V was trimmed by 5 bases and J by 7 bases, leaving 18 bases between them. This CDR3 contains 14 residues. The CDR3 loop reads CASSVGEATGEQYF. The CDR3 DNA reads TGTGCCAGTAGTGTGGGAGAGGCTACGGGGGAGCAGTACTTC.

The chain carries TRBV11-3 and TRBJ2-5; D is unresolved. The V end was cut by 4 bases, the J end by 5 bases, with 11 bases between. CDR1 SGHNT and CDR2 YENEEA come from the germline V gene. There are 13 residues in the CDR3. CDR3 sequence (DNA): TGTGCCAGCAGCTCTCGCTTCGGGGAGACCCAGTACTTC. This codes for CASSSRFGETQYF.

The V call is TRBV18, the J call TRBJ2-5; unclear D gene. Between the trimmed V and J ends, which lost 2 bases and 5 bases, there was a span of 9 bases. Germline loops: CDR1 KGHSH, CDR2 LQKENI. CDR3 length: 13 amino acids. CDR3 DNA: TGTGCCAGCTCACCATTTGACTCCGAGACCCAGTACTTC. This codes for CASSPFDSETQYF.

V gene TRBV6-6 combines with J gene TRBJ2-3; no definite D call. The CDR3 is 17 amino acids. V lost 5 bases, J lost 4 bases, and 22 bases lay in between. Germline V gene lookup returns CDR1 MNHNY and CDR2 SVGAGI (reference sequence). The CDR3 region has the DNA TGTGCCAGCAGTCCGAGACCGCTCAGAGGTTTAGCAGATACGCAGTATTTT. Its translation: CASSPRPLRGLADTQYF.

V and J are TRBV4-2 and TRBJ2-2, with 13 bases matching TRBD2. CDR1 is LGHNA, CDR2 YNFKEQ, per germline. The CDR3 covers 18 residues. J lost 5 bases, V lost 2 bases, and 8 bases had no gene match. CDR3 in DNA: TGTGCCAGCAGCCAAAGCGGACTAGCGGGAGTGGAAACCGGGGAGCTGTTTTTT. Translating it yields CASSQSGLAGVETGELFF.

The sample holds a few counts of this clone. This rearrangement joins TRBV10-2 to TRBJ1-2; 9 bases align to TRBD1. The germline gives CDR1 WSHSY, CDR2 SAAADI. The CDR3 covers 13 residues. The V and J ends lost 6 bases and 7 bases, in that order; junction bases with no gene match: 6. The CDR3 here is CASRETGGSGYTF. CDR3 nucleotides: TGCGCCAGCAGAGAGACAGGGGGAAGTGGCTACACCTTC.

This chain uses TRBV6-5 with TRBJ2-5; the D gene is possibly TRBD2 (7 bases). Trimming took off 6 bases at V and 1 base at J, with 15 bases between the two ends. CDR3 length: 15 residues. Germline lookup yields CDR1 MNHEY and CDR2 SVGAGI. The CDR3 here is CASRPRRGPQETQYF. CDR3 nucleotides: TGTGCCAGCAGACCCCGGCGGGGGCCCCAAGAGACCCAGTACTTC.

This sequence joins TRBV5-1 and TRBJ1-4, with a weak D call TRBD1 (5 bases). Per germline, CDR1 SGHRS and CDR2 YFSETQ. The CDR3 covers 14 residues. Deletions cut 4 bases from V and 7 bases from J, with 14 bases between. For the CDR3, the DNA is TGCGCCAGCAGCGCGGGCGGGACCCGTGAAAAACTGTTTTTT. It yields the protein CASSAGGTREKLFF.

The V and J genes are TRBV3-1 (or the pseudogene TRBV3-2) and TRBJ2-1; the match to TRBD1 covers 8 bases. The CDR3 covers 15 residues. Germline V gives CDR1 LGHDT, CDR2 YNNKEL (reference sequence). Trimming removed 1 base from V and 7 bases from J; junction bases left unmatched: 6. CDR3 in amino acids: CASSQAGTGHNEQFF. CDR3 DNA: TGTGCCAGCAGCCAAGCTGGGACAGGTCATAATGAGCAGTTCTTC.

This rearrangement joins TRBV24-1 to TRBJ2-2; tentative D call: TRBD1 (5 bases). Trimming shortened V by 5 bases and J by 2 bases, and 8 bases separated the two germline ends. Germline-derived CDR1 and CDR2 are KGHDR and SFDVKD. CDR3 size: 14 residues. The CDR3 loop is CATSGQGNTGELFF. The CDR3 nucleotides read TGTGCCACCAGTGGTCAGGGAAACACCGGGGAGCTGTTTTTT.

This CDR3 reads CASSFNRDTQYF. In DNA, the CDR3 is TGTGCCAGCAGTTTTAATCGGGATACGCAGTATTTT. V and J are TRBV12-3 or TRBV12-4 and TRBJ2-3; D uncertain. The CDR3 extends over 12 amino acids. The V and J ends lost 3 bases and 6 bases respectively, with 7 bases between them.

A word on this clone: In the same sample, other DNA sequences code for this CDR3. This chain joins TRBV5-1 and TRBJ1-2, with 8 bases that match TRBD1. V shed 4 bases and J 4 bases; nucleotides not matched to a gene: 6. Germline V gene data show CDR1 as SGHRS and CDR2 as YFSETQ. The CDR3 contains 14 residues. CDR3 in amino acids: CASSLGQGGYGYTF. In nucleotides, the CDR3 is TGCGCCAGCAGCCTTGGACAGGGAGGCTATGGCTACACCTTC. The whole variable domain, remainder taken from reference TRBV5-1 and TRBJ1-2, is KAGVTQTPRYLIKTRGQQVTLSCSPISGHRSVSWYQQTPGQGLQFLFEYFSETQRNKGNFPGRFSGRQFSNSRSEMNVSTLELGDSALYLCASSLGQGGYGYTFGSGTRLTVV.

DNA of the CDR3: TGTGCCAGCAGGCGACCCGGGACAGGGAACTATGGCTACACCTTC. Its protein product is CASRRPGTGNYGYTF. The V and J genes are TRBV27 and TRBJ1-2; 9 bases fit TRBD1. The germline V gene has CDR1 MNHEY and CDR2 SMNVEV (reference sequence). This CDR3 is built from 15 residues. V trimming: 6 bases; J trimming: 2 bases; junction bases outside the gene matches: 7.

The chain carries TRBV3-1 (or the pseudogene TRBV3-2) and TRBJ1-2; the D is unclear. This CDR3 has 14 residues. Germline CDR1 and CDR2: LGHDT and YNNKEL (reference sequence). Trimming pared 1 base from V and 1 base from J, leaving 7 bases between. The CDR3 loop is CASSQGSVNYGYTF. CDR3 sequence (DNA): TGTGCCAGCAGCCAAGGGTCGGTTAACTATGGCTACACCTTC.

This sequence joins TRBV25-1 and TRBJ2-1, with D tentatively TRBD1 (5 bases). The CDR3 has 15 amino acids. The V gene's germline CDR1 is MGHDK and CDR2 SYGVNS. V was shortened by 2 bases and J by 6 bases, with 14 bases between the two germline ends. This CDR3 reads CASSERRGMSNEQFF. DNA of the CDR3: TGTGCCAGCAGTGAACGAAGGGGTATGTCCAATGAGCAGTTCTTC.

The rearrangement links TRBV4-2 to TRBJ2-5; TRBD2 agrees at 10 bases. The junction had 1 base not matched to a gene; V was cut back by 1 base and J by 2 bases. The CDR3 has 15 residues. The germline V gene has CDR1 LGHNA and CDR2 YNFKEQ. The CDR3 bases are TGTGCCAGCAGCCAAGTGACTAGCGGGCAAGAGACCCAGTACTTC. It is translated as CASSQVTSGQETQYF.

DNA for the CDR3: TGCGCCAGCAGCCAAGATATAGTTAACTATGGCTACACCTTC. This sequence encodes CASSQDIVNYGYTF. V usage is TRBV4-1 and J usage is TRBJ1-2; D unclear. Germline CDR1 is MGHRA and CDR2 is YSYEKL. This CDR3 has 14 residues. V lost 0 bases, J lost 1 base, and 6 bases lay in between.

The chain employs TRBV19 and TRBJ1-3; 9 bases line up with TRBD1. Germline lookup yields CDR1 LNHDA and CDR2 SQIVND (reference sequence). V trimming: 5 bases; J trimming: 4 bases; junction bases outside the gene matches: 12. This CDR3 region has 17 residues. The CDR3 region is CASSPGQGGSLGNTIYF. The CDR3 nucleotides are TGTGCCAGTAGTCCGGGACAGGGTGGGTCCTTAGGAAACACCATATATTTT.

V usage is TRBV10-3 and J usage is TRBJ2-3, with TRBD2 matching over 15 bases. Germline CDR1 ENHRY, CDR2 SYGVKD. The CDR3 spans 19 residues. J gave up 7 bases and V 3 bases, and 14 bases lay outside the gene matches. The CDR3: CAISETRGLAGGPIYTQYF. CDR3 DNA: TGTGCCATCAGTGAAACTCGAGGACTAGCGGGAGGGCCTATATATACGCAGTATTTT.